This note documents a single T cell receptor (beta chain) sequence. Its specificity is not known. The data were taken from a study of T cells in localized non-small cell lung cancer. Broader study findings: Longer overall survival was associated with a higher density of T cells in the blood.

Repertoires were generated with immunoSEQ multiplex PCR, while TCRdb's copy carries only in-frame clones and drops some. The data show nearly 25,000 clones, with around 87% seen just once and 4.5% to 7% held by the top ten. V lost 5 bases and J lost 1, with 17 bases in between. This CDR3 comprises 17 residues. From germline, CDR1 is SEHNR and CDR2 FQNEAQ (reference sequence). The source material was peripheral blood, sampled before any cancer treatment. The J gene is TRBJ1-4, the V gene TRBV7-9, with a weak D call TRBD1 (6 bases). The clonotype was recovered from a male donor at least 60 years old with stage II squamous cell lung carcinoma. CDR3 nucleotide sequence: TGTGCCAGCAGCCGGGGCAGCGGGGGCGGAACTAATGAAAAACTGTTTTTT. This gives the protein CASSRGSGGGTNEKLFF.